The clone carrying this T cell receptor beta chain was detected ten times or more. TCR beta CDR3 regions were amplified from RNA transcripts. The HTBI set primed first-round TCR CDR3 RT-PCR. Each CDR3 protein is one row after TCRdb ran MiXCR on the multiplex PCR reads. This sample has 190,000 or so distinct CDR3 sequences, with around 18% found just once. A lack of ophthalmopathy progression within 18 months defined stable Graves' hyperthyroidism. Those patients with uncontrolled infection, other autoimmune disease, pregnancy or lactation were excluded. The V end was cut by 1 base, the J end by 3 bases, with 13 bases between. The CDR3 runs to 14 residues. CDR1 is GTSNPN and CDR2 is SVGIG in the germline V gene (reference sequence). These data belong to a study of T cells in Graves' hyperthyroidism and ophthalmopathy.

This rearrangement joins TRBV30 to TRBJ2-7; possible D gene TRBD2, 7 bases. The sequencing input was blood. The TCR originated in a man aged 40-49 years with Graves' hyperthyroidism. The CDR3 nucleotides read TGTGCCTGGAGTGCCCGGGGGGCGAACTACGAGCAGTACTTC. Translated: CAWSARGANYEQYF. Full variable domain (missing parts from reference TRBV30 and TRBJ2-7): SQTIHQWPATLVQPVGSPLSLECTVEGTSNPNLYWYRQAAGRGLQLLFYSVGIGQISSEVPQNLSASRPQDRQFILSSKKLLLSDSGFYLCAWSARGANYEQYFGPGTRLTVT.